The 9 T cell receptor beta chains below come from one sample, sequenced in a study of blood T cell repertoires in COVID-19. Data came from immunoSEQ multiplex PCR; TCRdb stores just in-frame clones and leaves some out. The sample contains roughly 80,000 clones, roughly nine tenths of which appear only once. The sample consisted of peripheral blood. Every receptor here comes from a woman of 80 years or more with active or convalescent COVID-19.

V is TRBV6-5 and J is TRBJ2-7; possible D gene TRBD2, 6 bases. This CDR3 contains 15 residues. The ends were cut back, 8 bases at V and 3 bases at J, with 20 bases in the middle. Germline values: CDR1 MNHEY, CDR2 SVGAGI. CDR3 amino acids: CASQRRDRGSYEQYF. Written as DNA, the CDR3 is TGTGCCAGCCAACGGCGGGACCGGGGGAGCTACGAGCAGTACTTC.

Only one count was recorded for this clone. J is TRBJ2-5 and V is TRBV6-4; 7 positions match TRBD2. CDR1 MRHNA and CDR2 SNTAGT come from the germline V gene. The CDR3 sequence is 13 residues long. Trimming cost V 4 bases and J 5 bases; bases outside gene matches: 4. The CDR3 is CASSVRGGETQYF. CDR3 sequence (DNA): TGTGCCAGCAGTGTTCGGGGAGGGGAGACCCAGTACTTC.

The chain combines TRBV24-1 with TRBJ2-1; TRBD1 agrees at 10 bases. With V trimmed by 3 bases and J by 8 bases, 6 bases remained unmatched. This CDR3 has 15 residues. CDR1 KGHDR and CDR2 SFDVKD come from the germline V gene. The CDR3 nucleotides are TGTGCCACCAGTGATGGACAGGGGGGACTTTATGAGCAGTTCTTC. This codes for CATSDGQGGLYEQFF.

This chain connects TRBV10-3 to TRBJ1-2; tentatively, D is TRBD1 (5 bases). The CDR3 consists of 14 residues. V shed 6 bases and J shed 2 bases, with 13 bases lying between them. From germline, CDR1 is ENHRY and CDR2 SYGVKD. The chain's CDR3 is CAISRTQVNYGYTF. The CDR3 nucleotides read TGTGCCATCAGCCGGACACAGGTAAACTATGGCTACACCTTC.

CDR3 loop: CASSLEQTTNQPQHF. CDR3 bases: TGTGCCAGCAGCTTAGAGCAGACAACAAATCAGCCCCAGCATTTT. The V and J genes are TRBV11-2 and TRBJ1-5; D is unresolved. Trimming took off 0 bases at V and 4 bases at J, with 10 bases between the two ends. CDR1 and CDR2 from the germline V gene are SGHAT and FQNNGV. The CDR3 loop spans 15 amino acids. The variable domain in full, completed from reference TRBV11-2 and TRBJ1-5, reads EAGVAQSPRYKIIEKRQSVAFWCNPISGHATLYWYQQILGQGPKLLIQFQNNGVVDDSQLPKDRFSAERLKGVDSTLKIQPAKLEDSAVYLCASSLEQTTNQPQHFGDGTRLSIL.

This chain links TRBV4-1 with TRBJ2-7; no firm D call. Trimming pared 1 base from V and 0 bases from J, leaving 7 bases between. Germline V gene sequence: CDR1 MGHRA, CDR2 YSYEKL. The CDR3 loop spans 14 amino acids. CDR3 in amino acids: CASSQVTYSYEQYF. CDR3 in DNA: TGCGCCAGCAGCCAAGTTACATACTCCTACGAGCAGTACTTC.

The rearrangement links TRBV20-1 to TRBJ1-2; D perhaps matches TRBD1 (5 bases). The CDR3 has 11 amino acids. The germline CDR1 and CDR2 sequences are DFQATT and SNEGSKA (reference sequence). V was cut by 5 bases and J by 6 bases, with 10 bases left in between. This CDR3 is CSAAAGDGYTF. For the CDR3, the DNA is TGCAGTGCTGCTGCGGGGGATGGCTACACCTTC.

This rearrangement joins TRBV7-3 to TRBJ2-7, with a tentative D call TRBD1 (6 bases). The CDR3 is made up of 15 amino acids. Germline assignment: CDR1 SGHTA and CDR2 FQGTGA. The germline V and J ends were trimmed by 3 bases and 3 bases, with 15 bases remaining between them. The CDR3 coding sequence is TGTGCCAGCAGCTTGTCACCTGGGGGCAACTACGAGCAGTACTTC. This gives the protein CASSLSPGGNYEQYF.

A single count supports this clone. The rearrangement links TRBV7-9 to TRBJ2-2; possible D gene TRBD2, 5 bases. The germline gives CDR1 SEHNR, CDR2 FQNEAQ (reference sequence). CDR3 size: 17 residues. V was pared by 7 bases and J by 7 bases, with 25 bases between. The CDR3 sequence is CASTTLKGRWGVGELFF. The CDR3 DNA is TGTGCCAGCACCACCCTAAAAGGCCGCTGGGGAGTCGGGGAGCTGTTTTTT.